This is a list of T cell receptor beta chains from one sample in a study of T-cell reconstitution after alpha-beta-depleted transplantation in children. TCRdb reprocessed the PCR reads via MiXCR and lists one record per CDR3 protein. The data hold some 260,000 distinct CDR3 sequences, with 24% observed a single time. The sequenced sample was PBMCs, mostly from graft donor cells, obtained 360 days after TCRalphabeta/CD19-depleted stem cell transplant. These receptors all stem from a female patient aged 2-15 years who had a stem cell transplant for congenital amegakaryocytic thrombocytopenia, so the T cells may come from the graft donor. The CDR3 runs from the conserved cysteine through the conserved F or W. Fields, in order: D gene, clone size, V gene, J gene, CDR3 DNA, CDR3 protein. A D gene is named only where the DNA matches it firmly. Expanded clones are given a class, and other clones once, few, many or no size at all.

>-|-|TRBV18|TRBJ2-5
TGTGCCAGCTCTAAGGACAGTCAACGGGGGACCCAGTACTTC
CASSKDSQRGTQYF
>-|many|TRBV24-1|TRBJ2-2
TGTGCCACCAGTGTACCGATTAGCGGAACGAACACCGGGGAGCTGTTTTTT
CATSVPISGTNTGELFF
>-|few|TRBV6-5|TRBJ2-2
TGTGCCAGCAGTTACTCCGCTAAACAGGGTCGGGAGCTGTTTTTT
CASSYSAKQGRELFF
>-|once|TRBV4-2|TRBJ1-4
TGTGCCAGCAGCCAAGATCTCATCCAGGGAGGTGAAAAACTGTTTTTT
CASSQDLIQGGEKLFF
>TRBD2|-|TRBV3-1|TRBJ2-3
TGTGCCAGCAGCCAAGGACTAGCGGGGCCCGATACGCAGTATTTT
CASSQGLAGPDTQYF
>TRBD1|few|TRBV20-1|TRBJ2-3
TGCAGTGCCTCCGACAGGGGTACAGATACGCAGTATTTT
CSASDRGTDTQYF
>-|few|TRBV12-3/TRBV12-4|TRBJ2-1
TGTGCCAGCAGGCCCCCGTCCGGAAATGAGCAGTTCTTC
CASRPPSGNEQFF
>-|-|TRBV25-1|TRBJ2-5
TGTGCCAGCAGTGATTCAGGGTTGGGACGAGAGACCCAGTACTTC
CASSDSGLGRETQYF
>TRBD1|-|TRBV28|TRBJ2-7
TGTGCCAGCAGTTTTGGGCCCACGGCGGCACTGACAGGGGAGCAGTACTTC
CASSFGPTAALTGEQYF
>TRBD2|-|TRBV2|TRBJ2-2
TGTGCCAGCAGTGCGCTAGCGGCGGGCACCGGGGAGCTGTTTTTT
CASSALAAGTGELFF
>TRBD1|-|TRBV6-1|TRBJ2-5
TGTGCCAGCAGACGTGATCCGGGACAGACACAAGAGACCCAGTACTTC
CASRRDPGQTQETQYF
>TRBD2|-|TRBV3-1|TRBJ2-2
TGTGCCAGCAGCCCCCGTGAGAAAACCGCTAGCGGGATGTACACCGGGGAGCTGTTTTTT
CASSPREKTASGMYTGELFF
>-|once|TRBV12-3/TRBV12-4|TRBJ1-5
TGTGCCAGCAGTTATAACGGGCAGCCCCAGCATTTT
CASSYNGQPQHF
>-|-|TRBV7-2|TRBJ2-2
TGTGCCAGCAGGACAGTGGGTTTAGCCGGGGAGCTGTTTTTT
CASRTVGLAGELFF
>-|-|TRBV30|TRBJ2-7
TGTGCCTGGAGTGTGGGGGGAGAGCAGTACTTC
CAWSVGGEQYF
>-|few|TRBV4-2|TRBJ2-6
TGTGCCAGCAGCCAAGCTGTGGGCAGCTCTGGGGCCAACGTCCTGACTTTC
CASSQAVGSSGANVLTF
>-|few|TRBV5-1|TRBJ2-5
TGCGCCAGCAGCTTGACAGGGAGATTGGACCAAGAGACCCAGTACTTC
CASSLTGRLDQETQYF
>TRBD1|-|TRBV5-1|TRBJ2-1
TGCGCCAGCAGCTATGGTTCGGGACAGGGCAATGAGCAGTTCTTC
CASSYGSGQGNEQFF
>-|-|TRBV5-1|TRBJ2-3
TGCGCCAGCAGCTTTATGGTGGCTTGGGGTTCCACAGATACGCAGTATTTT
CASSFMVAWGSTDTQYF
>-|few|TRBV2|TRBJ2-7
TGTGCCAGCAGTGTGACAGTCTCCTACGAGCAGTACTTC
CASSVTVSYEQYF
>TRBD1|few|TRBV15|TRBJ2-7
TGTGCCACCAGCAGAGTCCGAACAGGGGTAGTGGAGCAGTACTTC
CATSRVRTGVVEQYF
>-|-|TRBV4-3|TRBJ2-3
TGCGCCAGCAGCCAAGACTTCTCCCGGACAGATACGCAGTATTTT
CASSQDFSRTDTQYF
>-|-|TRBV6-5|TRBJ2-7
TGTGCCAGCAGTTCACAGGGAATTCCCTACGAGCAGTACTTC
CASSSQGIPYEQYF
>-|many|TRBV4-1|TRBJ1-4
TGCGCCAGCAGCCAAGCGGCCAGGGATGAAAAACTGTTTTTT
CASSQAARDEKLFF
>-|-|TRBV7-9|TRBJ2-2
TGTGCCAGCAGCTTAGTCGTATCCCCGCCCGGGGAGCTGTTTTTT
CASSLVVSPPGELFF
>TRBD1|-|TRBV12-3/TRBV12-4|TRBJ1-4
TGTACCAGCAGTACCGGGACAGGGGGCCCCCCAACTAATGAAAAACTGTTTTTT
CTSSTGTGGPPTNEKLFF
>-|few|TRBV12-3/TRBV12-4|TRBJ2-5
TGTGCCAGCAGTTTAGGGTGGAGTTTACAAGAGACCCAGTACTTC
CASSLGWSLQETQYF
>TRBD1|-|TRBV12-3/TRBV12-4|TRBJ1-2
TGTGCCAGCAGTTCCCCACAGGGGGCAGACTATGGCTACACCTTC
CASSSPQGADYGYTF
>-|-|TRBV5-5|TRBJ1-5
TGTGCCAGCAGCTTGGAAGGGCTGAGTCAGCCCCAGCATTTT
CASSLEGLSQPQHF
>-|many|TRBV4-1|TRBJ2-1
TGCGCCAGCAGCCAATCCCCAGGGTTCGATGAGCAGTTCTTC
CASSQSPGFDEQFF
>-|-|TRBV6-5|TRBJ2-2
TGTGCCAGCAGTTACTCCTGGGGGCGGAACACCGGGGAGCTGTTTTTT
CASSYSWGRNTGELFF
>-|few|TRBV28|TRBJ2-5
TGTGCCAGCAGAGGTTACCAAGAGACCCAGTACTTC
CASRGYQETQYF
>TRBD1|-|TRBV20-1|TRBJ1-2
TGCAGTGCCTCAGGACAGGGCCCTGAACCTGGCTACACCTTC
CSASGQGPEPGYTF
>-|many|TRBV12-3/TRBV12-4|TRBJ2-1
TGTGCCAGCAGTCTAGTACAGGCTAACAATGAGCAGTTCTTC
CASSLVQANNEQFF
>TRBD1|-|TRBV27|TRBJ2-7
TGTGCCAGCAGTCCCTTCACGACAGGGGACGAGCAGTACTTC
CASSPFTTGDEQYF
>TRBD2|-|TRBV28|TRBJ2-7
TGTGCCAGCAGAAAAAGTACAAAAGGGACTAGCGGGGGGCCCTCCTACGAGCAGTACTTC
CASRKSTKGTSGGPSYEQYF
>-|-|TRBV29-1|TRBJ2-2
TGCAGCGTTGGTTGGGGCAGGGCCTCGGGGTATTACGGGGAGCTGTTTTTT
CSVGWGRASGYYGELFF
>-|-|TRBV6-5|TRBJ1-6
TGTGCCAGCAGTTACTTGGCGGGATATAATTCACCCCTCCACTTT
CASSYLAGYNSPLHF
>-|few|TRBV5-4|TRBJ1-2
TGTGCCAGCAGCTCTGACGGGAGCTATGGCTACACCTTC
CASSSDGSYGYTF
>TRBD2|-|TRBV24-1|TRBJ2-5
TGTGCCACCAGCTCCACGGGGGGCCAAGAGACCCAGTACTTC
CATSSTGGQETQYF